Sequencing of this TCR beta chain was carried out in a study of tumor-infiltrating lymphocytes in primary liver carcinoma. Study-wide background: Men and women, 30 to 69 years of age, made up the patients. Read depth, roughly 3.65 to 7.13 million productive TCRbeta reads, did not differ significantly between tissues.

Both blood RNA, taken from unsorted whole blood, and germline DNA were extracted. Germline V gives CDR1 SGHAT, CDR2 FQNNGV. This CDR3 region has 14 residues. With a constant-region primer, TCR beta cDNA was made from approximately 500 ng of total RNA. Three nested multiplex PCR rounds, a slightly modified ARM-PCR, produced the libraries for TCR beta. In the first two PCR rounds, TRBV1-TRBV30 forward primers were paired with a C-beta reverse primer, and each round lasted nine to ten cycles. TCRdb re-analysed the multiplex PCR reads in MiXCR, keeping a single row per CDR3 protein. The table has approximately 340,000 distinct CDR3 sequences, about two thirds seen once. Comment on this clonotype: Sequence at one end of the junction differs from germline and may be a read error.

Input material: peripheral blood. V usage is TRBV11-2 and J usage is TRBJ1-2; D is possibly TRBD1 (5 bases). The sequence was collected from a man aged 35-49 years with primary liver carcinoma and hepatitis B virus infection. The CDR3: CANSLEQGLENYTF. CDR3 DNA: TGTGCCAACAGCTTAGAGCAGGGCCTAGAGAACTACACCTTC.